This TCR beta chain was profiled in a study of cytomegalovirus exposure and HLA in healthy donors. The CDR3 totals 14 residues. Trimming cost V 4 bases and J 5 bases; bases outside gene matches: 8. The germline CDR1 and CDR2 sequences are SGHRS and YFSETQ. The primer mix had 60 Vbeta and 13 Jbeta primers. The table came from immunoSEQ multiplex PCR; TCRdb's copy has only in-frame clones and leaves some out. The table has about 120,000 clones, approximately 80% seen once. The sequence came from a young woman in good health and CMV-seronegative. The sequenced sample consisted of PBMCs. V is TRBV5-1 and J is TRBJ2-5; 7 bases are shared with TRBD2. The CDR3 DNA reads as TGCGCCAGCAGCCCCTTAGCGGGTCGGGAGACCCAGTACTTC. Translated, it gives CASSPLAGRETQYF.